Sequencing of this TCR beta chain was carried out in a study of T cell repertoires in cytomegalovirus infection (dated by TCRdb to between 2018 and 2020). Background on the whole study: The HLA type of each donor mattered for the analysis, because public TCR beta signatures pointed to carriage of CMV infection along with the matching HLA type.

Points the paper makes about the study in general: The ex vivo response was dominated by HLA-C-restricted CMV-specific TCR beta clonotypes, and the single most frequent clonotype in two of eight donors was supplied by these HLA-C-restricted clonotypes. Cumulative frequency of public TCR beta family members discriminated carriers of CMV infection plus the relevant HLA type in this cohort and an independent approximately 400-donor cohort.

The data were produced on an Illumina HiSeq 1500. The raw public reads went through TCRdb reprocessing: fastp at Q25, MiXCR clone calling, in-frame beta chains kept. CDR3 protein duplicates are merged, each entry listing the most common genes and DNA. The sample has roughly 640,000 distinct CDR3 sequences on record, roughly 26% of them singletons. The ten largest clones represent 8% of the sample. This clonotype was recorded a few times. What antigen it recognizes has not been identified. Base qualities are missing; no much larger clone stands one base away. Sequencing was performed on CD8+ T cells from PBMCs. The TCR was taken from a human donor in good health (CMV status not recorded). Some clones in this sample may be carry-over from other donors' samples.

In nucleotide form, the sequence is TGTGCCAGCAGAGCTCCTCGGCAGCCGCAGTATTTT. This sequence encodes CASRAPRQPQYF. The V and J genes are TRBV6-1 and TRBJ2-3, with no D gene named confidently. The cysteine opens and the phenylalanine closes a CDR3 of 12 amino acids. Only the CDR3 part of the read is kept: 36 bases, read in frame from the first base. Reading the germline V gene gives CDR1 MNHNS and CDR2 SASEGT. V and J are truncated by 6 bases and 10 bases respectively, leaving an intervening sequence of 14 bases.